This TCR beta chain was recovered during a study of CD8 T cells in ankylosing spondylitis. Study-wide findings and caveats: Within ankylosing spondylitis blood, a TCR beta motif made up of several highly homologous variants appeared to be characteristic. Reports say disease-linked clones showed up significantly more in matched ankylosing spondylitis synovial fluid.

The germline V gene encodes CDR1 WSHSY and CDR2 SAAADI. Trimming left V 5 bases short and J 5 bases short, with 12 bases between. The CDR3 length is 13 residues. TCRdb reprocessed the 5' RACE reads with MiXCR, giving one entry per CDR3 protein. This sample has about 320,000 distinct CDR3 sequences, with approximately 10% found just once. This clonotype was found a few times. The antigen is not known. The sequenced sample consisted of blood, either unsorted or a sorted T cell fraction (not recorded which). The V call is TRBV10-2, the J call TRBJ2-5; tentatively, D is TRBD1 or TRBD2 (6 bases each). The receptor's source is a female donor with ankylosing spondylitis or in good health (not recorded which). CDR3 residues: CASSKRGLETQYF. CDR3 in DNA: TGCGCCAGCAGTAAACGGGGGCTGGAGACCCAGTACTTC.